This T cell receptor (beta chain) came from a study of early T cells in non-severe SARS-CoV-2 infection. The CDR3 has 13 residues. Germline V CDR1 and CDR2: SGHRS, YFSETQ. V lost 3 bases, J lost 0 bases, and 7 bases lay in between. Unique molecular identifiers tagged individual cDNA molecules. TCRdb analysed the 5' RACE reads with MiXCR anew, one entry per CDR3 protein. This sample has about 49,000 distinct CDR3 sequences, with 12% found just once. Source material: whole blood. The chain carries TRBV5-1 and TRBJ2-7; D gene uncertain. The sequence derives from an adult who was a healthcare worker with PCR-confirmed SARS-CoV-2 infection or an uninfected control (not recorded which). The CDR3 region is CASSWISSYEQYF. The CDR3 DNA reads TGCGCCAGCAGCTGGATAAGCTCCTACGAGCAGTACTTC.